The text below deals with one T cell receptor beta chain. What it recognizes is unknown. Produced via immunoSEQ multiplex PCR; TCRdb's table is partial and in-frame only. The repertoire includes roughly 92,000 clones, roughly 89% of them detected once, and about 9% sits in the top ten. The data were taken from a study of OX40 agonist ivuxolimab in advanced cancers. J was trimmed by 8 bases and V by 5 bases; bases with no gene match: 2. CDR1 and CDR2 (germline): MGHDK, SYGVNS. The CDR3 is 13 amino acids. The study, taken as a whole, reports: Clonal expansion was among the lowest in partial responders at 0.1-3.0 mg/kg, especially CD8+. Researchers report that CD8+ T cells had, on average, more expanded clones than CD4+.

The chain employs TRBV25-1 and TRBJ1-4; 10 positions agree with TRBD1. The sequenced sample was CD4+ or CD8+ T cells sorted from blood, obtained in a trial of the OX40 agonist ivuxolimab. The source of this sequence is an adult with an advanced solid tumor such as melanoma, head and neck, liver or kidney cancer. The CDR3 DNA reads TGTGCCAGCAGTCCGGACAGGGGGGAAAAACTGTTTTTT. It codes for CASSPDRGEKLFF.